This paragraph reports one T cell receptor (beta chain). Its antigen is not identified. The germline V gene encodes CDR1 SGDLS and CDR2 YYNGEE. V shed 0 bases, J shed 1 base, and the junction held 2 bases outside the gene matches. This CDR3 has 17 residues. Repertoires were generated with immunoSEQ multiplex PCR, while TCRdb's copy carries only in-frame clones and drops some. Of tens of thousands of clones in the sample, roughly 86% are singletons; the top ten hold about 16%. These data belong to a study of T cells in localized non-small cell lung cancer. The study, taken as a whole, reports: Uninvolved neighboring lung showed the greatest T cell clonality, exceeding tumor.

The TCR was taken from a man aged 40 to 70 with stage I squamous cell lung carcinoma. The material was peripheral blood, obtained before any cancer treatment. The chain links TRBV9 to TRBJ2-5; 14 bases match TRBD2. This CDR3 is CASSVEGTSGGQETQYF. CDR3 coding DNA: TGTGCCAGCAGCGTAGAGGGGACTAGCGGGGGCCAAGAGACCCAGTACTTC. The variable domain in full, completed from reference TRBV9 and TRBJ2-5, reads DSGVTQTPKHLITATGQRVTLRCSPRSGDLSVYWYQQSLDQGLQFLIQYYNGEERAKGNILERFSAQQFPDLHSELNLSSLELGDSALYFCASSVEGTSGGQETQYFGPGTRLLVL.